Given below is one TCR beta chain in context. The entry originates in a study of OX40 agonist ivuxolimab in advanced cancers. Clones were sequenced by immunoSEQ multiplex PCR, and TCRdb holds only the in-frame ones, with some missing. Of approximately 90,000 clones in the sample, approximately 90% were seen once. Trimming took off 10 bases at V and 4 bases at J, with 14 bases between the two ends. Germline CDR1 is MNHNY and CDR2 is SVGAGI (reference sequence). There are 13 residues in the CDR3. V and J are TRBV6-6 and TRBJ2-1, with D unclear. The source of this sequence is an adult with an advanced solid tumor such as melanoma, head and neck, liver or kidney cancer. Sequenced here: CD4+ or CD8+ T cells sorted from blood, sampled in a trial of the OX40 agonist ivuxolimab. The CDR3 here is CATLRSEYNEQFF. The CDR3 DNA follows: TGTGCCACCCTGAGGAGCGAATACAATGAGCAGTTCTTC.